The rows below give T cell receptor beta chains drawn from one sample of a study of blood T cell repertoires in COVID-19. Method: immunoSEQ multiplex PCR; TCRdb's copy keeps in-frame clones and lacks some. The data contain about 80,000 clones, 88% of them seen just once; the ten biggest clones take up more than 5.5%. Input material: peripheral blood. Receptors originate from a woman of 80 years or more with acute or convalescent COVID-19. Each CDR3 is given with its conserved first and last residue. Fields, in order: D gene, clone size, J gene, V gene, CDR3 DNA, CDR3 protein. The D gene is left open where the match is weak. Some rows have no size entry. The others give once, few or many, or a class for an expanded clone.

>-|-|TRBJ1-2|TRBV27
TGTGCCAGCAGTCCCCAGCGGGGGGCATTTTATGGCTACACCTTC
CASSPQRGAFYGYTF
>-|-|TRBJ2-3|TRBV2
TGTGCCAGCGGAGTCCCACGGGGTCCCACAGATACGCAGTATTTT
CASGVPRGPTDTQYF
>TRBD1|-|TRBJ2-1|TRBV7-2
TGTGCCAGCTCCCGGGACAGGGGTCCAGGTGAGCAGTTCTTC
CASSRDRGPGEQFF
>TRBD1|-|TRBJ2-1|TRBV29-1
TGCAGCGTTGGGACCTACAGGGGGCTATCCTACAATGAGCAGTTCTTC
CSVGTYRGLSYNEQFF
>-|once|TRBJ2-7|TRBV5-1
TGCGCCAGCAGCTTCCCGGCCGGGACTCTAAAGGACGAGCAGTACTTC
CASSFPAGTLKDEQYF
>TRBD1|-|TRBJ1-5|TRBV11-2
TGTGCCAGCAGCTTACGGGGGCGGACAGGGGAGCAGCCCCAGCATTTT
CASSLRGRTGEQPQHF
>TRBD1|-|TRBJ1-5|TRBV18
TGTGCCAGCTCAGACAGGGGCGGCAATCAGCCCCAGCATTTT
CASSDRGGNQPQHF
>TRBD2|-|TRBJ2-3|TRBV7-9
TGTGCCAGCAGCTTGGGGCTAGCGGGCGGTACAGATACGCAGTATTTT
CASSLGLAGGTDTQYF
>TRBD1|-|TRBJ2-1|TRBV30
TGTGCCTGGAGTGCCCGGGACAGGGTTTTGAGGGATGAGCAGTTCTTC
CAWSARDRVLRDEQFF
>-|-|TRBJ2-5|TRBV7-9
TGTGCCAGCAGCTTAGGCGCGGGCTCGGAGACCCAGTACTTC
CASSLGAGSETQYF
>-|-|TRBJ2-1|TRBV27
TGTGCCAGCAGTTCGCGACAAAAACCGGGACTCTACAATGAGCAGTTCTTC
CASSSRQKPGLYNEQFF
>-|-|TRBJ1-1|TRBV29-1
TGCAGCGTTGTAAAGCAGGGGATCACTGAAGCTTTCTTT
CSVVKQGITEAFF
>-|-|TRBJ1-1|TRBV21-1
TGTGCCAGCAGCAAACGGGGGGGGACAACAAACACTGAAGCTTTCTTT
CASSKRGGTTNTEAFF
>TRBD2|-|TRBJ2-3|TRBV3-1/TRBV3-2
TGTGCCAGCAGTCCAAAGGGTAGCGGGAGCGGCACAGATACGCAGTATTTT
CASSPKGSGSGTDTQYF
>-|-|TRBJ2-3|TRBV5-1
TGCGCCAGCAGCACGGAAAGGCTAGCGACAGATACGCAGTATTTT
CASSTERLATDTQYF
>-|-|TRBJ2-3|TRBV19
TGTGCCAGTACGCTAGCAAACGGTGCAGATACGCAGTATTTT
CASTLANGADTQYF
>-|few|TRBJ2-7|TRBV28
TGTGTCACCCAGACTCAGCTAGCCTACGAGCAGTACTTC
CVTQTQLAYEQYF
>TRBD1|-|TRBJ1-5|TRBV2
TGTGCCAGCACCGAGCGGACAGGGTTTACGAGCAATCAGCCCCAGCATTTT
CASTERTGFTSNQPQHF
>TRBD2|-|TRBJ2-1|TRBV11-3
TGTGCCAGCAGCTTAGATGGGACTAGCGGGAGCTATGAGCAGTTCTTC
CASSLDGTSGSYEQFF
>-|once|TRBJ1-1|TRBV11-2
TGTGCCAGCAGCTTAGGAAACAGGGTGGGCACTGAAGCTTTCTTT
CASSLGNRVGTEAFF
>-|-|TRBJ2-2|TRBV6-9
TGTGCCAGCAGAAAAAACCTCCGGGTAACCGGGGAGCTGTTTTTT
CASRKNLRVTGELFF
>-|-|TRBJ2-5|TRBV30
TGTGCCTGGAGTGTACTGAATGGTGGAGAGACCCAGTACTTC
CAWSVLNGGETQYF
>-|-|TRBJ1-1|TRBV4-3
TGCGCCAGCAGCCAAGAGGGGCTAGGGGGTAACACTGAAGCTTTCTTT
CASSQEGLGGNTEAFF
>-|-|TRBJ2-1|TRBV5-1
TGCGCCACCGCACCTCAGGCGAACAATGAGCAGTTCTTC
CATAPQANNEQFF
>TRBD1|-|TRBJ1-1|TRBV6-5
TGTGCCAGCAGAGCGCAGAGGGGGCTAACTGAAGCTTTCTTT
CASRAQRGLTEAFF
>-|-|TRBJ1-5|TRBV2
TGTGCCAGCAGTCAGTATAGCAATCAGCCCCAGCATTTT
CASSQYSNQPQHF
>-|-|TRBJ1-1|TRBV9
TGTGCCAGCAGCGTGGCAGGGGACACTGAAGCTTTCTTT
CASSVAGDTEAFF
>TRBD1|once|TRBJ1-5|TRBV9
TGTGCCAGCAGCCGACAGGGGGCGAACCAGCCCCAGCATTTT
CASSRQGANQPQHF
>TRBD1|few|TRBJ2-7|TRBV19
TGTGCCAGTAGCTGGGACAGGGGGGACGAGCAGTACTTC
CASSWDRGDEQYF
>-|-|TRBJ2-1|TRBV5-5
TGTGCCAGCAGCTTGGATCCGGTATCCTCCTACAATGAGCAGTTCTTC
CASSLDPVSSYNEQFF
>-|-|TRBJ1-2|TRBV2
TGTGCCAGCAGAGCGGGCGTAGGTGGCTACACCTTC
CASRAGVGGYTF
>TRBD1|-|TRBJ1-5|TRBV5-1
TGCGCCAGCAGCTTAGGGACAGCGGCCAATCAGCCCCAGCATTTT
CASSLGTAANQPQHF
>TRBD1|few|TRBJ1-5|TRBV7-2
TGTGCCAGCAGCCCTCAACAGGGGGCTACCAATCAGCCCCAGCATTTT
CASSPQQGATNQPQHF
>-|few|TRBJ1-5|TRBV5-1
TGCGCCAGCAGCTTGGGCCGCCCGGATCAGCCCCAGCATTTT
CASSLGRPDQPQHF
>-|-|TRBJ1-5|TRBV24-1
TGTGCCACCAGTGCGTCCGGGGGTCAGCCCCAGCATTTT
CATSASGGQPQHF
>-|-|TRBJ2-5|TRBV18
TGTGCCAGCTCACCCGGTTTTGTCACCCAAGAGACCCAGTACTTC
CASSPGFVTQETQYF
>TRBD2|-|TRBJ2-5|TRBV2
TGTGCCAGCAGAGTCCCCCTAGCGGGAGGTTTTCGGCGAGGGGAGACCCAGTACTTC
CASRVPLAGGFRRGETQYF
>TRBD2|-|TRBJ2-1|TRBV6-1
TGTGCCAGCAGTGACCAACTAGCGGGAGGTGGGCATGAGCAGTTCTTC
CASSDQLAGGGHEQFF
>TRBD2|-|TRBJ2-3|TRBV13
TGTGCCAGCAGCTCGTCTAGCGGGGGGGCCGTAGATACGCAGTATTTT
CASSSSSGGAVDTQYF
>-|-|TRBJ2-1|TRBV5-1
TGCGCCAGCAGCTCCGGAAGCGGTCTTTCCTACAATGAGCAGTTCTTC
CASSSGSGLSYNEQFF
>TRBD1|-|TRBJ1-2|TRBV29-1
TGCAGCGGTTGGGACAGCCTCATCTATGGCTACACCTTC
CSGWDSLIYGYTF
>TRBD1|few|TRBJ2-5|TRBV5-4
TGTGCCAGCAGCTTCGGACAGGGGGTCGAGACCCAGTACTTC
CASSFGQGVETQYF